Listed below are T cell receptor beta chains from one sample, sequenced in a study of shared clonotypes between healthy human individuals. Profiled with immunoSEQ multiplex PCR; TCRdb holds only in-frame clones, not every one. The table records 750,000 to 1,000,000 clones, nearly 95% of them present only once. The sequenced material came from naive CD8+ T cells sorted from blood. The source of these receptors is a man between 25 and 39 years old in good health. CDR3s include the opening cysteine and the closing phenylalanine or tryptophan. D genes are given only for firm matches. Some rows have no size entry. The others give once, few or many, or a class for an expanded clone.

TGTGCCAGCAGCAGACTCACCAACAGGGCCAGGCAGTTCTTC,CASSRLTNRARQFF,NA,TRBV13,TRBJ2-1,14,NA
TGTGCCAGTAGTACCCGGACCCAAAGGGTTGTCTATGGCTACACCTTC,CASSTRTQRVVYGYTF,NA,TRBV19,TRBJ1-2,16,NA
TGTGCCAGCAGTGAAAACTCCTGGGGCGGTGAAAAACTGTTTTTT,CASSENSWGGEKLFF,NA,TRBV6-1,TRBJ1-4,15,NA
TGTGCCAGCAGCTTAACGGAGGCAGATACGCAGTATTTT,CASSLTEADTQYF,NA,TRBV7-9,TRBJ2-3,13,few
TGTGCCAGCAGCTTACAATACCTTCGGGAGCGGGAGGGCGGGAATGAGCAGTTCTTC,CASSLQYLREREGGNEQFF,TRBD2,TRBV13,TRBJ2-1,19,NA
TGTGCCAGCAGAGGCCCCGAGGGGTCCTACGAGCAGTACTTC,CASRGPEGSYEQYF,NA,TRBV7-9,TRBJ2-7,14,NA
TGTGCCAGCAGCTCCATTAGTGCGGCCTCGTCCAGCGTGGGTTTGTTTTTCTTT,CASSSISAASSSVGLFFF,NA,TRBV7-9,TRBJ1-1,18,NA
TGTGCCATCAGTGAGGCAAGACAGGGGGCTTACGAGCAGTACTTC,CAISEARQGAYEQYF,TRBD1,TRBV10-3,TRBJ2-7,15,NA
TGCAGCGTTGTCGGGACACTTACTAGCACAGATACGCAGTATTTT,CSVVGTLTSTDTQYF,NA,TRBV29-1,TRBJ2-3,15,once
TGTGCCATCAGTGAACCAGCGGGAGGAAACAATGAGCAGTTCTTC,CAISEPAGGNNEQFF,TRBD2,TRBV10-3,TRBJ2-1,15,NA
TGCGCCAGCAGCCTAGCGGACTTCTACAATGAGCAGTTCTTC,CASSLADFYNEQFF,NA,TRBV4-3,TRBJ2-1,14,NA
TGTGCCAGCAGCTTAGACAGGGGGCTTGAGGGGGCAACTAATGAAAAACTGTTTTTT,CASSLDRGLEGATNEKLFF,TRBD1,TRBV5-4,TRBJ1-4,19,NA
TGTGCCAGCAGCTTTTTTTCAGAAGAGTCTGGGGCCAACGTCCTGACTTTC,CASSFFSEESGANVLTF,NA,TRBV7-9,TRBJ2-6,17,NA
TGTGCCAGCAGCGAGGGACTAGCGAGCAGCACAGATACGCAGTATTTT,CASSEGLASSTDTQYF,TRBD2,TRBV9,TRBJ2-3,16,NA
TGTGCCAGCAGTGAAGCGGGGGACTTTTTTAATGAAAAACTGTTTTTT,CASSEAGDFFNEKLFF,NA,TRBV6-1,TRBJ1-4,16,NA
TGTGCCAGCAGCGACGTCGGGGTCCGGGGTCAGCCCCAGCATTTT,CASSDVGVRGQPQHF,NA,TRBV6-1,TRBJ1-5,15,NA
TGTGCCAGCAGCCCTAGCGGGAGTACGTACGAGCAGTACTTC,CASSPSGSTYEQYF,TRBD2,TRBV7-6,TRBJ2-7,14,NA
TGTGCCAGCAAGGGGACGGCGGGCGATACGCAGTATTTT,CASKGTAGDTQYF,NA,TRBV9,TRBJ2-3,13,once
TGCAGCGTTGGACTCCTGAACACCGGGGAGCTGTTTTTT,CSVGLLNTGELFF,NA,TRBV29-1,TRBJ2-2,13,once
TGTGCCAGCAGCCCTGAACGCTACGAGCAGTACTTC,CASSPERYEQYF,NA,TRBV5-8,TRBJ2-7,12,few
TGTGCCAGCAGCTTACTTAGCGGGAGGTCCGGGGAGCTGTTTTTT,CASSLLSGRSGELFF,TRBD2,TRBV7-2,TRBJ2-2,15,NA
TGTGCCAGCAGCCCCAGCGGGAGGGCCCTCGGGTACGAGCAGTACTTC,CASSPSGRALGYEQYF,TRBD2,TRBV7-8,TRBJ2-7,16,NA
TGCGCCAGCAGTGAGTCGACAACGGGGAGCTCCTACAATGAGCAGTTCTTC,CASSESTTGSSYNEQFF,NA,TRBV10-2,TRBJ2-1,17,NA
TGTGCCAGCAGTCCCGGACCAGGCTACGAGCAGTACTTC,CASSPGPGYEQYF,NA,TRBV2,TRBJ2-7,13,NA
TGTGCCAGCAGTTTTGTAGGCGAGCAGTACTTC,CASSFVGEQYF,NA,TRBV28,TRBJ2-7,11,NA
TGTGCTAGCAGTGAATCCGGACAGGCCCTAGCCAAAAACATTCAGTACTTC,CASSESGQALAKNIQYF,TRBD1,TRBV25-1,TRBJ2-4,17,once
TGCAGCGTTGATACAGGGTTGTCCTACGAGCAGTACTTC,CSVDTGLSYEQYF,NA,TRBV29-1,TRBJ2-7,13,NA
TGTGCCAGTACCCTCGAGGGACAGGGGGGTTACAATGAGCAGTTCTTC,CASTLEGQGGYNEQFF,TRBD1,TRBV19,TRBJ2-1,16,NA
TGTGCCAGCAGCTTAGCGCGGGAGTACGAGCAGTACTTC,CASSLAREYEQYF,TRBD2,TRBV7-2,TRBJ2-7,13,once
TGCAGCGTTGCATACAGGGATAGTGGAACTGAAGCTTTCTTT,CSVAYRDSGTEAFF,NA,TRBV29-1,TRBJ1-1,14,NA
TGTGCCAGCTCACCACCGGCAGGGGGGGACTCCTACGAGCAGTACTTC,CASSPPAGGDSYEQYF,NA,TRBV18,TRBJ2-7,16,NA
TGTGCCAGCAGCCCTTTCGGGGGTAGGGATGAGCAGTTCTTC,CASSPFGGRDEQFF,NA,TRBV7-6,TRBJ2-1,14,NA
TGTGCCAGCAGCTCGCAGGGTGGATCAGAGACCCAGTACTTC,CASSSQGGSETQYF,NA,TRBV7-3,TRBJ2-5,14,NA
TGTGCCAGCAGCTTAGCGTCGGTTGGGGCCAACGTCCTGACTTTC,CASSLASVGANVLTF,NA,TRBV7-9,TRBJ2-6,15,NA
TGTGCCAGCAGTAGCGGGGCTTTATCCCGTCTCGATCCCCAGTACTTC,CASSSGALSRLDPQYF,TRBD2,TRBV25-1,TRBJ2-5,16,NA
TGTGCCAGCAGCTTATCTTCCCGTGACAGGGCGGTAGTCTATGGCTACACCTTC,CASSLSSRDRAVVYGYTF,TRBD1,TRBV5-8,TRBJ1-2,18,NA
TGTGCAAGTCGCTTTCCGACCGGGACCCTTCTATATAGCAATCAGCCCCAGCATTTT,CASRFPTGTLLYSNQPQHF,NA,TRBV12-2,TRBJ1-5,19,NA
TGTGCCAGCATAGGGAAGGTGAACACTGAAGCTTTCTTT,CASIGKVNTEAFF,NA,TRBV2,TRBJ1-1,13,NA
TGTGCCAGCAGTTTCGTGGGACTAGCGGACACAGATACGCAGTATTTT,CASSFVGLADTDTQYF,TRBD2,TRBV27,TRBJ2-3,16,NA
TGTGCCAGCAGTGAAGAGTGGAGTTCTCTCTACGAGCAGTACTTC,CASSEEWSSLYEQYF,NA,TRBV6-1,TRBJ2-7,15,NA
TGCGCCAGCAGCCAAGTCGGCGGGCACTCCTACGAGCAGTACTTC,CASSQVGGHSYEQYF,NA,TRBV4-1,TRBJ2-7,15,once
TGTGCCAGTAGCCGAACTCAGGGGCTGGGGTTCAACTATGGCTACACCTTC,CASSRTQGLGFNYGYTF,NA,TRBV19,TRBJ1-2,17,NA
TGTGCCAGCAGCGTCCTGACTAGCGGGAGTTCAGATACGCAGTATTTT,CASSVLTSGSSDTQYF,TRBD2,TRBV5-6,TRBJ2-3,16,NA
TGTGCCAGTAGTGAGAACCCTTTCTCCTACGAGCAGTACTTC,CASSENPFSYEQYF,NA,TRBV19,TRBJ2-7,14,NA
TGTGCCAGCAGCTTGACGGGAGGAGGAACGGGAGATACGCAGTATTTT,CASSLTGGGTGDTQYF,TRBD2,TRBV5-4,TRBJ2-3,16,NA
TGCGCCAGCAGCCAAGAGATCCCATGGGGACAAGAGACCCAGTACTTC,CASSQEIPWGQETQYF,NA,TRBV4-3,TRBJ2-5,16,NA
TGTGCCACCGGGAGGGGCTCCTACGAGCAGTACTTC,CATGRGSYEQYF,TRBD2,TRBV28,TRBJ2-7,12,NA
TGTGCCAGCAGCTTAGAACAGGGAGGTTACAATGAGCAGTTCTTC,CASSLEQGGYNEQFF,NA,TRBV7-9,TRBJ2-1,15,NA
TGTGCCAGCAGCCTAGCAGGGGGGGAGTACGAGCAGTACTTC,CASSLAGGEYEQYF,NA,TRBV27,TRBJ2-7,14,NA
TGTGCCAGCAGCGGAGGTCCGGGACAGATGAACACTGAAGCTTTCTTT,CASSGGPGQMNTEAFF,TRBD1,TRBV27,TRBJ1-1,16,NA
TGTGCCAGCAGCCAAGAATCCTTCTGGGCAGATACGCAGTATTTT,CASSQESFWADTQYF,NA,TRBV14,TRBJ2-3,15,NA
TGTGCCAGCAGCTTGCAAACACAGGGTTGGCTTGCGGTTGGGACCCAGTACTTC,CASSLQTQGWLAVGTQYF,NA,TRBV5-6,TRBJ2-5,18,NA
TGTGCCAGTAGTTGGGACAGGGCTGGGAACGAGCAGTACTTC,CASSWDRAGNEQYF,TRBD1,TRBV19,TRBJ2-7,14,NA
TGTGCCAGCACCCGGAGACAGGGCCTTTCCGAGCAGTACTTC,CASTRRQGLSEQYF,TRBD1,TRBV28,TRBJ2-7,14,once
TGTGCCAGCAGCTCCGGACAGGGAAGTTTTGAGCCCCAGCATTTT,CASSSGQGSFEPQHF,TRBD1,TRBV11-2,TRBJ1-5,15,once